One sample yielded the 14 T cell receptor beta chains listed below, sequenced in a study of OX40 agonist ivuxolimab in advanced cancers. Repertoires were generated with immunoSEQ multiplex PCR, while TCRdb's copy carries only in-frame clones and drops some. The profile shows approximately 69,000 clones, around 88% of them singletons. Sequencing was performed on CD4+ or CD8+ T cells sorted from blood, taken in a trial of the OX40 agonist ivuxolimab. The receptors derive from an adult with an advanced solid tumor such as melanoma, head and neck, liver or kidney cancer.

The chain has TRBV6-4 and TRBJ2-3; 12 positions agree with TRBD1. Germline values: CDR1 MRHNA, CDR2 SNTAGT. V lost 3 bases to trimming and J lost 4 bases; unmatched junction nucleotides: 5. The CDR3 runs to 16 residues. CDR3 in DNA: TGTGCCAGCAGTGAGACCGGGACAGGGGGCGCAGATACGCAGTATTTT. Translating gives CASSETGTGGADTQYF.

The chain has TRBV9 and TRBJ2-3; TRBD2 matches 11 bases. The CDR3 is 17 amino acids. Germline-derived CDR1 and CDR2 are SGDLS and YYNGEE. V lost 2 bases and J lost 2; bases outside the gene matches: 7. CDR3 amino acids: CASSVEGTSGNTDTQYF. CDR3 bases: TGTGCCAGCAGCGTCGAAGGGACTAGCGGAAACACAGATACGCAGTATTTT. Full variable domain (rest looked up from reference TRBV9 and TRBJ2-3): DSGVTQTPKHLITATGQRVTLRCSPRSGDLSVYWYQQSLDQGLQFLIQYYNGEERAKGNILERFSAQQFPDLHSELNLSSLELGDSALYFCASSVEGTSGNTDTQYFGPGTRLTVL.

V is TRBV6-4 and J is TRBJ2-3, with TRBD2 matching over 8 bases. The V gene end was trimmed by 7 bases and the J gene end by 6 bases; junction bases not matched to a gene: 18. The CDR3 sequence is 17 residues long. Germline V gene sequence: CDR1 MRHNA, CDR2 SNTAGT. The DNA for the CDR3 is TGTGCCAGCACCGACTTCCGGAGGGCGGGAGGAGGGGATACGCAGTATTTT. Protein: CASTDFRRAGGGDTQYF.

The chain links TRBV5-4 to TRBJ2-3, with 8 bases fitting TRBD1. From germline, CDR1 is SGHNT and CDR2 YYREEE (reference sequence). The CDR3 has 15 amino acids. V dropped 4 bases and J dropped 3; count of bases not matched to a gene: 7. The CDR3 loop is CASSPGQGGTDTQYF. DNA for the CDR3: TGTGCCAGCAGCCCCGGACAGGGTGGGACAGATACGCAGTATTTT.

V and J are TRBV5-4 and TRBJ2-5, with 8 bases fitting TRBD1. The J call may be faulty, since TRBJ2-7 better matches the DNA end. The CDR3 sequence is 14 residues long. Germline values: CDR1 SGHNT, CDR2 YYREEE (reference sequence). CDR3 in amino acids: CASSTGTGPYEQYF. The CDR3 DNA reads as TGTGCCAGCAGCACCGGGACAGGTCCCTACGAGCAGTACTTC.

The chain employs TRBV6-5 and TRBJ2-7; 9 bases map to TRBD1. Germline CDR1 MNHEY, CDR2 SVGAGI. The CDR3 extends over 14 amino acids. Trimming took 5 bases from V and 6 from J; bases not matched to a gene: 8. This CDR3 reads CASSDGPGQGEQYF. DNA for the CDR3: TGTGCCAGCAGTGACGGGCCGGGACAGGGCGAGCAGTACTTC.

The chain recombines TRBV4-1 with TRBJ1-3, with D maybe TRBD1 (5 bases). Germline V CDR1 and CDR2: MGHRA, YSYEKL. The CDR3 is 17 amino acids. V dropped 1 base and J dropped 2 bases, with 15 bases sitting between them. In DNA, the CDR3 is TGCGCCAGCAGCCAAGCTGACGGGGGAACTCCTGGAAACACCATATATTTT. Protein sequence: CASSQADGGTPGNTIYF.

This chain uses TRBV11-3 with TRBJ2-7; 10 bases line up with TRBD2. The V gene's germline CDR1 is SGHNT and CDR2 YENEEA. V lost 5 bases, J lost 0 bases, and 10 bases stayed unmatched. The CDR3 contains 17 residues. CDR3 residues: CASSPPTWTSGSYEQYF. CDR3 DNA sequence: TGTGCCAGCAGCCCACCCACGTGGACTAGCGGCTCCTACGAGCAGTACTTC.

The chain has TRBV29-1 and TRBJ1-5; D is unresolved. The CDR3 covers 13 residues. Per germline, CDR1 SQVTM and CDR2 ANQGSEA. V was clipped by 7 bases and J by 4 bases, with 14 bases between them. CDR3 bases: TGCAGCGCGGGCCCTTACTTTAATCAGCCCCAGCATTTT. Protein product: CSAGPYFNQPQHF.

The count of this clone is one. DNA for the CDR3: TGTGCCAGCAGCTTATTACACACCTACGAGCAGTACTTC. This translates into CASSLLHTYEQYF. V gene TRBV11-2 combines with J gene TRBJ2-7; no reliable D call. CDR3 size: 13 residues. Per the germline V gene, CDR1 is SGHAT and CDR2 is FQNNGV. With 2 bases removed from V and 2 bases from J, the gap between germline ends came to 7 bases.

This clone was counted once. The chain couples TRBV18 to TRBJ1-2; D remains unclear. The V end lost 2 bases, the J end lost 5 bases, and 9 bases lay between the germline ends. CDR3 length equals 13 residues. Germline-derived CDR1 and CDR2 are KGHSH and LQKENI. In nucleotides, the CDR3 is TGTGCCAGCTCACCAGGGGTTAGGTATGGCTACACCTTC. Translated: CASSPGVRYGYTF.

There are a few counts of this clone. The chain carries TRBV18 and TRBJ2-2, with D tentatively TRBD1 or TRBD2 (5 bases each). CDR1 is KGHSH and CDR2 is LQKENI in the germline V gene. The CDR3 is 15 residues long. V lost 4 bases to trimming and J lost 5 bases, with 14 bases between them. This CDR3 reads CASSLEQGRTGELFF. CDR3 DNA: TGTGCCAGCTCACTTGAGCAGGGACGGACCGGGGAGCTGTTTTTT. Full variable domain (remainder filled in from reference TRBV18 and TRBJ2-2): NAGVMQNPRHLVRRRGQEARLRCSPMKGHSHVYWYRQLPEEGLKFMVYLQKENIIDESGMPKERFSAEFPKEGPSILRIQQVVRGDSAAYFCASSLEQGRTGELFFGEGSRLTVL.

In DNA, the CDR3 is TGTGCCATCAGACAGGGGACTGAGAACAATGAGCAGTTCTTC. It translates to CAIRQGTENNEQFF. The J gene is TRBJ2-1, the V gene TRBV10-3; a possible D gene is TRBD1 (7 bases). V was cut by 6 bases and J by 5 bases, with 14 bases left in between. Germline lookup yields CDR1 ENHRY and CDR2 SYGVKD. This CDR3 has 14 residues.

V is TRBV9 and J is TRBJ2-3, with D unclear. From germline, CDR1 is SGDLS and CDR2 YYNGEE. Trimming removed 0 bases from V and 2 bases from J, with 7 bases in between. The CDR3 runs 14 residues. CDR3 sequence: CASSVEGFTDTQYF. CDR3 in DNA: TGTGCCAGCAGCGTAGAGGGCTTCACAGATACGCAGTATTTT.